The present entry profiles one TCR beta chain with its context. Seattle patients were enrolled while actively infected and followed longitudinally. The sample belongs to a study of blood T cell repertoires in COVID-19. Trimming took off 6 bases at V and 3 bases at J, with 12 bases between the two ends. CDR3 length equals 13 residues. Per the germline V gene, CDR1 is SQVTM and CDR2 is ANQGSEA. Per the study methods: Nucleated cell counts were estimated from reference gene primer amplification. Profiled with immunoSEQ multiplex PCR; TCRdb holds only in-frame clones, not every one. For V, J and clone size, that table is used; D and trimming come from the DNA. The sample carries just over 350,000 clones, 80% to 90% recorded once.

The sequence derives from an older woman with COVID-19, enrolled during active disease. The gene calls are TRBV29-1 and TRBJ1-5; D call uncertain. The specimen sequenced was peripheral blood. CDR3 region: CSVKTSHNQPQHF. The CDR3 DNA reads as TGCAGCGTGAAGACATCACACAATCAGCCCCAGCATTTT.